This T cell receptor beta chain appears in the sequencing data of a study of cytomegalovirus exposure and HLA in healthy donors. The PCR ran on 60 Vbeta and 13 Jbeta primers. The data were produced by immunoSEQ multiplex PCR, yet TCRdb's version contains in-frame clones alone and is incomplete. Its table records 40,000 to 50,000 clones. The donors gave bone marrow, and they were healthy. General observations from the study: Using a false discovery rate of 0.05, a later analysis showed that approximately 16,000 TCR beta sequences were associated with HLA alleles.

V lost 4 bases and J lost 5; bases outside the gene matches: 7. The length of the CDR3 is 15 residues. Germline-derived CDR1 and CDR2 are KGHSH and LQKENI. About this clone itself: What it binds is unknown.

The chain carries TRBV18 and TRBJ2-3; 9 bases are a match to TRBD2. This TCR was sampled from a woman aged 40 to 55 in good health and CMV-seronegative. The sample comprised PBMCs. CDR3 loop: CASSRQREDGDTQYF. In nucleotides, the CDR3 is TGTGCCAGCTCACGCCAGCGGGAGGATGGAGATACGCAGTATTTT.